This T cell receptor beta chain stems from a study of blood T cell repertoires in COVID-19. Study information: Samples representing acute and convalescent COVID-19 were sourced from the United States, Italy and Spain. In each case, the material was cDNA or gDNA derived from T cells, B-cell-depleted T cells, or PBMCs.

In the original analysis: Cell counts per sample came from amplifying reference gene primers. The data were produced by immunoSEQ multiplex PCR, yet TCRdb's version contains in-frame clones alone and is incomplete. That table is the source of V, J and clone size, and D and trimming were worked out from the DNA. The table lists about 61,000 clones, roughly 90% of them singletons. This receptor was taken from a woman in her forties or fifties with active or convalescent COVID-19. The sample taken for sequencing was peripheral blood.

The CDR3 loop reads CASSLVPGTSGPGELFF. The CDR3 DNA reads TGTGCCAGCAGCTTGGTCCCCGGGACTAGCGGTCCCGGGGAGCTGTTTTTT. The chain combines TRBV5-4 with TRBJ2-2; 11 bases are a match to TRBD2. The CDR3 extends over 17 amino acids. From germline, CDR1 is SGHNT and CDR2 YYREEE (reference sequence). Trimming cost V 0 bases and J 6 bases; bases outside gene matches: 7.